The 3 T cell receptor beta chains in this list originate from one sample, sequenced in a study of T cell repertoires in cytomegalovirus infection. Using its own MiXCR run on the reads, TCRdb lists one record per CDR3 protein. Of approximately 750,000 distinct CDR3 sequences listed, roughly 35% were seen once; the top ten hold around 3%. The sample was PBMCs. These receptors all stem from a human donor in good health (CMV status not recorded). Some clones in this sample may be carry-over from other donors' samples.

The chain links TRBV20-1 to TRBJ2-3, with D tentatively TRBD1 (5 bases). V was clipped by 5 bases and J by 7 bases, with 25 bases between them. The CDR3 runs to 16 residues. Germline V gene lookup returns CDR1 DFQATT and CDR2 SNEGSKA (reference sequence). This CDR3 is CSARQRSSGPGHTQYF. CDR3 nucleotides: TGCAGTGCTCGACAGAGGAGTTCCGGCCCCGGCCATACGCAGTATTTT.

This chain joins TRBV5-5 and TRBJ2-3; tentatively, D is TRBD1 or TRBD2 (5 bases each). CDR3 length: 16 amino acids. CDR1 and CDR2 from the germline V gene are SGHKS and YYEKEE (reference sequence). V lost 3 bases to trimming and J lost 0 bases, with 14 bases between them. The CDR3 spells CASSWGMVFSTDTQYF. The CDR3 DNA is TGTGCCAGCAGCTGGGGGATGGTTTTCAGCACAGATACGCAGTATTTT.

The V and J genes are TRBV12-5 and TRBJ2-1; D ambiguous. This CDR3 comprises 12 residues. V was trimmed by 1 base and J by 2 bases, leaving 0 bases between them. Per germline, CDR1 LGHNT and CDR2 FRNRAP. CDR3 protein: CASGLAYNEQFF. Written as DNA, the CDR3 is TGTGCTAGTGGTTTGGCCTACAATGAGCAGTTCTTC.